A selection of T cell receptor beta chains follows, all from one sample in a study of blood T cell repertoires in COVID-19. Assay used: immunoSEQ multiplex PCR; TCRdb lists only in-frame clones, some missing. The sample holds 250,000 to 350,000 clones; around 92% are singletons and the top ten take 2.5% to 3.5%. Sequenced material: PBMCs or T cells enriched from blood (not recorded which). These receptor sequences come from a woman aged 45-59 years who had been exposed to COVID-19. CDR3s include the opening cysteine and the closing phenylalanine or tryptophan. Fields, in order: D gene, V gene, clone size, J gene, CDR3 protein, CDR3 DNA. A D gene is named only where the DNA matches it firmly. Size values are once, few and many counts, or a class for expanded clones, and some rows have none.

>TRBD1|TRBV5-1|NA|TRBJ2-4
CASSSSPGQGMNIQYF
TGCGCCAGCAGCTCGAGTCCGGGACAGGGTATGAACATTCAGTACTTC
>TRBD1|TRBV3-1/TRBV3-2|NA|TRBJ1-6
CASSQGDRGGVYNSPLHF
TGTGCCAGCAGCCAAGGAGACAGGGGGGGCGTCTATAATTCACCCCTCCACTTT
>TRBD1|TRBV7-9|NA|TRBJ1-4
CASSGDRGRPNEKLFF
TGTGCCAGCAGCGGGGACAGGGGTCGTCCTAATGAAAAACTGTTTTTT
>NA|TRBV7-2|NA|TRBJ1-5
CASGSGRQPQHF
TGTGCCAGCGGAAGCGGGCGGCAGCCCCAGCATTTT
>TRBD1|TRBV14|NA|TRBJ2-3
CASSLLSGTGPTDTQYF
TGTGCCAGCAGCTTATTGTCCGGGACAGGACCCACAGATACGCAGTATTTT
>NA|TRBV11-3|NA|TRBJ2-5
CASSLVGGETQYF
TGTGCCAGCAGCTTAGTCGGGGGTGAGACCCAGTACTTC
>NA|TRBV20-1|NA|TRBJ1-2
CSARSLGYTF
TGCAGTGCTAGATCTCTTGGCTACACCTTC
>NA|TRBV4-1|NA|TRBJ2-2
CASSRLVGGTGELFF
TGCGCCAGCAGCCGATTGGTAGGGGGCACCGGGGAGCTGTTTTTT
>NA|TRBV20-1|NA|TRBJ1-1
CSATRQVEAFF
TGCAGTGCTACAAGACAGGTTGAAGCTTTCTTT
>NA|TRBV4-1|once|TRBJ1-1
CASSRDTNSEAFF
TGCGCCAGCAGCCGTGACACGAACTCTGAAGCTTTCTTT
>NA|TRBV19|NA|TRBJ2-3
CASSITGTTDTQYF
TGTGCCAGTAGTATTACAGGGACCACAGATACGCAGTATTTT
>TRBD1|TRBV11-2|NA|TRBJ2-7
CASSLDNPGQGIYEQYF
TGTGCCAGCAGCTTAGATAACCCGGGACAGGGTATCTACGAGCAGTACTTC
>NA|TRBV2|NA|TRBJ1-1
CASCWTTGTEAFF
TGTGCCAGCTGTTGGACAACTGGTACTGAAGCTTTCTTT
>TRBD1|TRBV19|NA|TRBJ2-7
CASSTRDRGTPYEQYF
TGTGCCAGTAGTACCCGGGACAGGGGAACCCCCTACGAGCAGTACTTC
>NA|TRBV28|NA|TRBJ2-7
CASTTGSSYEQYF
TGTGCCAGCACAACGGGAAGCTCCTACGAGCAGTACTTC
>NA|TRBV7-9|once|TRBJ1-2
CASSPAAVNYGYTF
TGTGCCAGCAGCCCTGCCGCAGTCAACTATGGCTACACCTTC
>NA|TRBV6-1|NA|TRBJ1-6
CASSEGMVGGGSPLHF
TGTGCCAGCAGTGAAGGAATGGTCGGGGGAGGGTCACCCCTCCACTTT
>NA|TRBV12-3/TRBV12-4|few|TRBJ1-5
CASSLRVGPQHF
TGTGCCAGCAGTTTACGGGTAGGGCCCCAGCATTTT
>TRBD1|TRBV27|NA|TRBJ2-7
CASTSQGADYEQYF
TGTGCCAGCACATCACAGGGGGCGGACTACGAGCAGTACTTC
>TRBD1|TRBV7-7|NA|TRBJ1-4
CASSLRQGVNEKLFF
TGTGCTAGCAGCTTAAGACAGGGGGTTAATGAAAAACTGTTTTTT
>TRBD1|TRBV4-1|NA|TRBJ1-2
CASSLTQDTTGGGYGYTF
TGCGCCAGCAGCCTCACCCAGGACACGACAGGGGGAGGGTATGGCTACACCTTC
>TRBD1|TRBV7-6|NA|TRBJ2-1
CASSLAQGAVDNEQFF
TGTGCCAGCAGCTTAGCACAGGGGGCAGTGGACAATGAGCAGTTCTTC
>NA|TRBV6-5|NA|TRBJ1-6
CASSYSIRVVNSPLHF
TGTGCCAGCAGTTATTCAATCAGGGTAGTTAATTCACCCCTCCACTTT
>NA|TRBV24-1|NA|TRBJ2-1
CATSDSTGYNEQFF
TGTGCCACCAGTGATTCCACTGGCTACAATGAGCAGTTCTTC
>TRBD1|TRBV5-1|NA|TRBJ2-7
CASSLSDRGTYEQYF
TGCGCCAGCAGCTTGTCGGACAGGGGGACCTACGAGCAGTACTTC
>TRBD2|TRBV4-2|NA|TRBJ2-7
CASSQGNSGGYEQYF
TGTGCCAGCAGCCAAGGAAATAGCGGGGGATACGAGCAGTACTTC
>NA|TRBV3-1/TRBV3-2|NA|TRBJ1-1
CASSPGGLREAFF
TGTGCCAGCAGTCCGGGAGGGCTCCGAGAAGCTTTCTTT
>TRBD1|TRBV7-2|NA|TRBJ2-6
CASSLHGTGSSGANVLTF
TGTGCCAGCAGCTTACACGGGACAGGTAGCTCTGGGGCCAACGTCCTGACTTTC
>TRBD1|TRBV28|NA|TRBJ1-2
CASSQDRGDYGYTF
TGTGCCAGCAGCCAGGACAGGGGGGACTATGGCTACACCTTC
>NA|TRBV2|once|TRBJ1-2
CASRATVNYGYTF
TGTGCCAGCAGGGCCACAGTTAACTATGGCTACACCTTC
>NA|TRBV6-2/TRBV6-3|NA|TRBJ1-1
CASSYSRVRDTEAFF
TGTGCCAGCAGTTACTCGAGGGTGAGGGACACTGAAGCTTTCTTT
>TRBD1|TRBV7-9|NA|TRBJ1-1
CASSLDRVAEAFF
TGTGCCAGCAGCCTCGACAGGGTTGCTGAAGCTTTCTTT
>NA|TRBV5-6|NA|TRBJ1-5
CASSLEKGAGGYSNQPQHF
TGTGCCAGCAGCTTGGAGAAAGGGGCGGGGGGCTATAGCAATCAGCCCCAGCATTTT
>NA|TRBV28|NA|TRBJ2-7
CASSSDWGDYEQYF
TGTGCCAGCAGCTCCGACTGGGGGGACTACGAGCAGTACTTC
>TRBD2|TRBV4-2|NA|TRBJ2-3
CASSQDLAGGTDTQYF
TGTGCCAGCAGCCAAGATCTAGCGGGGGGCACAGATACGCAGTATTTT
>NA|TRBV11-2|NA|TRBJ2-3
CASSPRLGATDTQYF
TGTGCCAGCAGCCCCAGGCTGGGGGCGACTGATACGCAGTATTTT
>NA|TRBV5-5|NA|TRBJ1-1
CASSFTGNTEAFF
TGTGCCAGCAGCTTTACAGGGAACACTGAAGCTTTCTTT